The 14 T cell receptor beta chains in this list originate from one sample, sequenced in a study of blood T cells in healthy people across ages. Together with a sample-barcoded 5' primer, a J-beta primer mix was included in a second PCR lasting roughly 6 to 12 cycles. TCRdb reprocessed the 5' RACE reads via MiXCR and lists one record per CDR3 protein. In the table there are 540,000 or so distinct CDR3 sequences, about 24% of which are singletons. These data were also filed under a second study, of T cells of mothers and their children.

Input material: blood. All receptors come from a boy younger than 18 in good health.

The chain employs TRBV20-1 and TRBJ1-5; TRBD1 agrees at 10 bases. In germline, CDR1 is DFQATT, CDR2 SNEGSKA (reference sequence). This CDR3 comprises 18 residues. V lost 3 bases, J lost 4 bases, and 15 bases stayed unmatched. The CDR3 DNA is TGCAGTGCTAGCCCAGGACAGGGGGTCTCCGGACTTAATCAGCCCCAGCATTTT. Encoded protein: CSASPGQGVSGLNQPQHF.

This clonotype has only a few counts. The chain is built from TRBV20-1 and TRBJ1-5; TRBD1 agrees at 7 bases. CDR1 is DFQATT, CDR2 SNEGSKA, per germline (reference sequence). This CDR3 has 14 residues. V dropped 2 bases and J dropped 4; count of bases not matched to a gene: 5. CDR3 residues: CSARRDSENQPQHF. The CDR3, as DNA: TGCAGTGCTAGACGGGACAGCGAAAATCAGCCCCAGCATTTT.

This clonotype was seen only once. The chain links TRBV5-1 to TRBJ1-1; 7 bases are a match to TRBD1. This CDR3 has 13 amino acids. Per the germline V gene, CDR1 is SGHRS and CDR2 is YFSETQ. V lost 1 base, J lost 10 bases, and 7 bases stayed unmatched. In DNA form, the CDR3 reads TGCGCCAGCAGCTTGAACAGGGGCCGAGGAGCTTTCTTT. Encoded protein: CASSLNRGRGAFF. Filled out from reference TRBV5-1 and TRBJ1-1, the complete variable domain reads KAGVTQTPRYLIKTRGQQVTLSCSPISGHRSVSWYQQTPGQGLQFLFEYFSETQRNKGNFPGRFSGRQFSNSRSEMNVSTLELGDSALYLCASSLNRGRGAFFGQGTRLTVV.

V is TRBV7-8 and J is TRBJ2-5, with TRBD1 matching over 7 bases. Germline lookup yields CDR1 SGHVS and CDR2 FQNEAQ. After removal of 5 bases from V and 5 bases from J, the junction contained 8 bases not matched to a gene. This CDR3 has 14 residues. The CDR3 protein is CASSPGTASETQYF. CDR3 DNA sequence: TGTGCCAGCAGCCCGGGGACAGCCAGCGAGACCCAGTACTTC.

Written as DNA, the CDR3 is TGTGCCAGCAGCTTCACAGGGAAATATAGCAATCAGCCCCAGCATTTT. It is translated as CASSFTGKYSNQPQHF. The chain uses TRBV7-8 and TRBJ1-5; D is possibly TRBD1 (6 bases). The V end was cut by 3 bases, the J end by 0 bases, with 12 bases between. Germline lookup yields CDR1 SGHVS and CDR2 FQNEAQ. The CDR3 contains 16 residues.

The chain couples TRBV7-9 to TRBJ1-4; D gene ambiguous. V lost 1 base, J lost 3 bases, and 9 bases lay in between. Germline assignment: CDR1 SEHNR and CDR2 FQNEAQ (reference sequence). The CDR3 runs to 15 residues. The CDR3 region is CASSLDAGSNEKLFF. The CDR3 region has the DNA TGTGCCAGCAGCTTAGATGCGGGGTCTAATGAAAAACTGTTTTTT.

The rearrangement joins TRBV13 to TRBJ2-7; TRBD1 might be the D (6 bases). Trimming shortened V by 4 bases and J by 3 bases, and 19 bases separated the two germline ends. CDR1 is PRHDT and CDR2 is FYEKMQ in the germline V gene (reference sequence). The CDR3 loop spans 16 amino acids. CDR3 amino acids: CASSSGPTGTLYEQYF. The DNA of the CDR3 is TGTGCCAGCAGCTCCGGACCGACAGGCACCCTCTACGAGCAGTACTTC.

This clonotype was counted a few times. The gene calls are TRBV6-5 and TRBJ2-1; D assignment may be TRBD1 or TRBD2 (6 bases each). The length of the CDR3 is 16 residues. Trimming removed 2 bases at V and 2 bases at J, with 13 bases between. Germline-derived CDR1 and CDR2 are MNHEY and SVGAGI. CDR3 in amino acids: CASSYDRGAAYNEQFF. CDR3 nucleotides: TGTGCCAGCAGTTACGATAGGGGGGCGGCCTACAATGAGCAGTTCTTC.

The table lists this clonotype with a few counts. The CDR3 DNA reads TGTGCCAGCAGCTTATGGATGGATAGGGGCGAGCAGTACTTC. Amino acids: CASSLWMDRGEQYF. V and J are TRBV7-2 and TRBJ2-7, with TRBD1 as a possible D gene (5 bases). CDR1 is SGHTA and CDR2 is FQGNSA in the germline V gene. CDR3 length: 14 residues. V shed 2 bases and J shed 6 bases, with 14 bases lying between them. The full variable domain, rest sourced from reference TRBV7-2 and TRBJ2-7, is GAGVSQSPSNKVTEKGKDVELRCDPISGHTALYWYRQSLGQGLEFLIYFQGNSAPDKSGLPSDRFSAERTGGSVSTLTIQRTQQEDSAVYLCASSLWMDRGEQYFGPGTRLTVT.

This clonotype showed up just a few times. Its ends do not fully match the called genes, so a read error is possible. V gene TRBV29-1 combines with J gene TRBJ1-2; D gene uncertain. CDR3 length: 16 residues. Germline values: CDR1 SQVTM, CDR2 ANQGSEA. The CDR3 bases are TGCAGCGCTGAATCGTGGTGGCAGACGAAAGGCTATGGCTACACCTTC. This sequence encodes CSAESWWQTKGYGYTF.

The rearrangement joins TRBV28 to TRBJ2-2; 7 positions match TRBD1. V was clipped by 10 bases and J by 9 bases; unmatched bases: 5. CDR3 length: 11 amino acids. Germline V gene sequence: CDR1 MDHEN, CDR2 SYDVKM. CDR3 protein: CATRGGRELFF. The CDR3 DNA sequence: TGTGCCACAAGAGGGGGCCGGGAGCTGTTTTTT.

The rearrangement uses TRBV7-8 and TRBJ2-1, with D perhaps TRBD1 or TRBD2 (6 bases each). V was pared by 5 bases and J by 7 bases, with 21 bases between. The CDR3 loop spans 16 amino acids. Looked up from germline, CDR1 is SGHVS and CDR2 is FQNEAQ. The CDR3 DNA reads as TGTGCCAGCAGCCCACCTGGGGGGCGCTTGAGTAATGAGCAGTTCTTC. It translates to CASSPPGGRLSNEQFF.

The chain recombines TRBV6-4 with TRBJ1-2; the D is unclear. The CDR3 runs to 15 residues. Germline loops: CDR1 MRHNA, CDR2 SNTAGT. Trimming took off 3 bases at V and 0 bases at J, with 11 bases between the two ends. CDR3 DNA: TGTGCCAGCAGTGAGCCCCGGGCAGCTAACTATGGCTACACCTTC. The encoded protein is CASSEPRAANYGYTF.

This clonotype was counted only a few times. This chain links TRBV18 with TRBJ2-5; 7 bases line up with TRBD1. With 10 bases clipped from V and 3 bases from J, the junction kept 8 bases outside the gene matches. This CDR3 is built from 13 residues. Looked up from germline, CDR1 is KGHSH and CDR2 is LQKENI. The CDR3 DNA reads TGTGCCACTACTCCCGGACAGGAAGAGACCCAGTACTTC. Its protein product is CATTPGQEETQYF.